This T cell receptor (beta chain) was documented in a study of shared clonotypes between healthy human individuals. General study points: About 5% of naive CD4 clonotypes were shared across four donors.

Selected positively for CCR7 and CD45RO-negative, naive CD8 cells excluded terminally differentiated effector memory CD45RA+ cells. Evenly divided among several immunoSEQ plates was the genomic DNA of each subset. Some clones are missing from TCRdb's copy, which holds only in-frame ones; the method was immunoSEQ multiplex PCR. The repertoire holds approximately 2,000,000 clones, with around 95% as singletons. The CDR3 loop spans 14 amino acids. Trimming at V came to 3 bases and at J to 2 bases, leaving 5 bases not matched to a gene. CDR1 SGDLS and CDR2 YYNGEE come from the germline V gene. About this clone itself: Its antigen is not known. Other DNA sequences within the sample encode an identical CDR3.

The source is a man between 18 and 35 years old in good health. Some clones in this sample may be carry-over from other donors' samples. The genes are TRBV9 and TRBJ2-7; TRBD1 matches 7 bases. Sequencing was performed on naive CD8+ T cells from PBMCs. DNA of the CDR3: TGTGCCAGCAGCGCCAGGGACAGAACCTACGAGCAGTACTTC. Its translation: CASSARDRTYEQYF.